This T cell receptor (beta chain) was sequenced during a study of blood T cell repertoires in COVID-19. The protocol was immunoSEQ multiplex PCR, while the TCRdb copy is restricted to in-frame clones and leaves out a portion. Among approximately 80,000 clones, over 75% were seen once, and the ten largest hold around 40%. The trim removed 6 bases at V and 2 bases at J, leaving 3 bases unmatched. CDR3 length: 14 residues. CDR1 and CDR2 from the germline V gene are LNHDA and SQIVND (reference sequence). This chain connects TRBV19 to TRBJ2-2; 7 bases map to TRBD1. Material: peripheral blood. This receptor was taken from a human donor in a cohort sampled during active COVID-19. In DNA form, the CDR3 reads TGTGCCAGTAGCCGACAGGGTAACACCGGGGAGCTGTTTTTT. Protein sequence: CASSRQGNTGELFF.